What follows describes a single TCR beta chain. This sample stems from a study of CD8 T cells in Susac syndrome. Overall study context: Active disease was present in six of the sequenced Susac syndrome patients, and remission in under 10. When blood was collected, patients with Susac syndrome were therapy-naive, were taking corticosteroids, or were receiving intravenous immunoglobulin alone.

The authors negatively isolated CD8+ and CD4+ T cells and FACS-enriched TEMRA cells. It was with random hexamers that about 0.45 to 1 ug RNA was reverse transcribed. The immunoSEQ assay covered 54 Vbeta and 13 Jbeta segments for CDR3. TCRdb re-called the immunoSEQ multiplex PCR reads with MiXCR, one entry per CDR3 protein. Of 200,000 to 300,000 distinct CDR3 sequences in the sample, roughly 95% were seen once. The receptor's source is a human donor with Susac syndrome. Material: CD4+ T cells from PBMCs.

The CDR3 here is CASRPGTSGSSYNEQFF. For the CDR3, the DNA is TGTGCCAGCAGACCTGGGACTAGCGGAAGCTCCTACAATGAGCAGTTCTTC. The chain employs TRBV12-3 or TRBV12-4 and TRBJ2-1; 11 bases fit TRBD2. The J segment lost 0 bases and the V segment lost 6 bases, leaving 7 bases of the junction unmatched. The CDR3 consists of 17 residues.